This is a list of T cell receptor beta chains from one sample in a study of T cell responses to AZD1222 COVID-19 vaccine. The data were produced by immunoSEQ multiplex PCR, yet TCRdb's version contains in-frame clones alone and is incomplete. This sample has 140,000 to 150,000 clones, with approximately 88% found just once. This specimen consisted of peripheral blood, obtained on day 0 of AZD1222 vaccination. Receptor source: an adult in good health. CDR3s include the opening cysteine and the closing phenylalanine or tryptophan. A D gene is named only where the DNA matches it firmly. Clone size is given for some rows only: seen once, a few or many times, or a class if the clone is expanded.

j_call: TRBJ2-6; v_call: TRBV5-1; d_call: NA; clone_size: once; cdr3_aa: CASSSGSGANVLTF; cdr3_nt: TGCGCCAGCAGCTCAGGGTCTGGGGCCAACGTCCTGACTTTC
j_call: TRBJ2-2; v_call: TRBV11-3; d_call: NA; clone_size: NA; cdr3_aa: CASSLGDRRSTGELFF; cdr3_nt: TGTGCCAGCAGCTTAGGAGACAGGAGATCCACCGGGGAGCTGTTTTTT
j_call: TRBJ1-4; v_call: TRBV19; d_call: NA; clone_size: NA; cdr3_aa: CASSIRDTWNEKLFF; cdr3_nt: TGTGCCAGTAGTATCCGGGACACTTGGAATGAAAAACTGTTTTTT
j_call: TRBJ1-6; v_call: TRBV7-2; d_call: NA; clone_size: NA; cdr3_aa: CASSLLGNNSPLHF; cdr3_nt: TGTGCCAGCAGCTTACTGGGAAATAATTCACCCCTCCACTTT
j_call: TRBJ2-3; v_call: TRBV21-1; d_call: NA; clone_size: once; cdr3_aa: CASSKGADTQYF; cdr3_nt: TGTGCCAGCAGCAAAGGGGCGGATACGCAGTATTTT
j_call: TRBJ2-3; v_call: TRBV24-1; d_call: NA; clone_size: once; cdr3_aa: CATSDSLAPLNTDTQYF; cdr3_nt: TGTGCCACCAGTGATTCTCTAGCACCACTCAACACAGATACGCAGTATTTT
j_call: TRBJ2-3; v_call: TRBV7-9; d_call: TRBD2; clone_size: NA; cdr3_aa: CASSLGVGGATDTQYF; cdr3_nt: TGTGCCAGCAGCTTAGGTGTCGGGGGGGCCACAGATACGCAGTATTTT
j_call: TRBJ1-2; v_call: TRBV28; d_call: NA; clone_size: NA; cdr3_aa: CASSLLGTVRGYTF; cdr3_nt: TGTGCCAGCAGTCTCCTCGGGACCGTGAGAGGCTACACCTTC
j_call: TRBJ1-1; v_call: TRBV5-1; d_call: NA; clone_size: NA; cdr3_aa: CASSLVLGDEAFF; cdr3_nt: TGCGCCAGCAGCTTGGTTCTGGGGGATGAAGCTTTCTTT
j_call: TRBJ2-1; v_call: TRBV30; d_call: NA; clone_size: NA; cdr3_aa: CAWSHLYNEQFF; cdr3_nt: TGTGCCTGGAGCCACCTCTACAATGAGCAGTTCTTC
j_call: TRBJ2-7; v_call: TRBV11-2; d_call: TRBD1; clone_size: NA; cdr3_aa: CASSLAWDRAYEQYF; cdr3_nt: TGTGCCAGCAGCTTAGCTTGGGACAGGGCATACGAGCAGTACTTC
j_call: TRBJ2-1; v_call: TRBV4-1; d_call: NA; clone_size: NA; cdr3_aa: CASAMQQGNNEQFF; cdr3_nt: TGCGCCAGCGCTATGCAGCAGGGAAACAATGAGCAGTTCTTC
j_call: TRBJ1-2; v_call: TRBV14; d_call: NA; clone_size: NA; cdr3_aa: CASSQERSRQLANYGYTF; cdr3_nt: TGTGCCAGCAGCCAAGAACGGTCCCGACAGCTAGCAAACTATGGCTACACCTTC
j_call: TRBJ2-1; v_call: TRBV7-3; d_call: NA; clone_size: NA; cdr3_aa: CASSLMESRRVGNEQFF; cdr3_nt: TGTGCCAGCAGCTTAATGGAGTCGAGGCGGGTTGGTAATGAGCAGTTCTTC
j_call: TRBJ1-1; v_call: TRBV28; d_call: NA; clone_size: NA; cdr3_aa: CASTMSGVQNTEAFF; cdr3_nt: TGTGCCAGCACCATGTCTGGGGTTCAGAACACTGAAGCTTTCTTT
j_call: TRBJ1-1; v_call: TRBV10-3; d_call: TRBD1; clone_size: NA; cdr3_aa: CAISEPTGGVNTEAFF; cdr3_nt: TGTGCCATCAGTGAGCCCACAGGGGGGGTGAACACTGAAGCTTTCTTT
j_call: TRBJ1-2; v_call: TRBV9; d_call: TRBD1; clone_size: few; cdr3_aa: CASSVGVTGHNYGYTF; cdr3_nt: TGTGCCAGCAGCGTAGGTGTGACAGGGCATAACTATGGCTACACCTTC
j_call: TRBJ2-7; v_call: TRBV30; d_call: NA; clone_size: NA; cdr3_aa: CAWRLSGPPDEKYF; cdr3_nt: TGTGCCTGGAGGCTCTCAGGGCCCCCTGACGAGAAGTACTTC
j_call: TRBJ1-2; v_call: TRBV7-9; d_call: NA; clone_size: NA; cdr3_aa: CASSLEPLGGSFYGYTF; cdr3_nt: TGTGCCAGCAGCTTAGAGCCCCTCGGGGGCTCCTTCTATGGCTACACCTTC
j_call: TRBJ1-5; v_call: TRBV19; d_call: TRBD1; clone_size: NA; cdr3_aa: CASSIDRGANQPQHF; cdr3_nt: TGTGCCAGTAGTATCGACAGGGGGGCGAATCAGCCCCAGCATTTT
j_call: TRBJ1-5; v_call: TRBV6-2/TRBV6-3; d_call: NA; clone_size: few; cdr3_aa: CASSYVVNQPQHF; cdr3_nt: TGTGCCAGCAGTTACGTAGTCAATCAGCCCCAGCATTTT
j_call: TRBJ1-1; v_call: TRBV3-1/TRBV3-2; d_call: NA; clone_size: NA; cdr3_aa: CASSQGGGGETEAFF; cdr3_nt: TGTGCCAGCAGCCAAGGAGGGGGAGGGGAGACTGAAGCTTTCTTT
j_call: TRBJ1-1; v_call: TRBV2; d_call: NA; clone_size: NA; cdr3_aa: CASRDVGAEAFF; cdr3_nt: TGTGCCAGCAGGGATGTAGGCGCTGAAGCTTTCTTT